The 10 T cell receptor beta chains in this list originate from one sample, sequenced in a study of CD8+ T cells in alopecia areata. RNA extraction and reverse transcription yielded cDNA as sequencing template. Using immunoSEQ multiplex PCR, the repertoire was profiled, and TCRdb retains in-frame clones only, with some absent. The table lists 140,000 to 150,000 clones, roughly 50% of them singletons, with 15% to 20% in the top ten. Sample treatment: oral pan-JAK inhibitor, 5-10 mg twice daily. Specimen: CD8+ T cells sorted from blood, collected at week 4, from a patient treated with tofacitinib. The source of these receptors is a human donor with alopecia areata.

CDR3 nucleotide sequence: TGTGCCAGCAGTGAAGATGGGGGACTAGGCCGAACCTCCTACAATGAGCAGTTCTTC. Protein sequence: CASSEDGGLGRTSYNEQFF. This chain uses TRBV2 with TRBJ2-1; 8 positions match TRBD2. The CDR3 runs to 19 residues. V shed 1 base, J shed 0 bases, and the junction held 11 bases outside the gene matches. Germline assignment: CDR1 SNHLY and CDR2 FYNNEI.

The rearrangement uses TRBV19 and TRBJ2-5; 8 bases fit TRBD2. Germline CDR1 LNHDA, CDR2 SQIVND (reference sequence). The V segment lost 1 base and the J segment 5 bases; nucleotides outside the gene matches: 6. There are 15 residues in the CDR3. The CDR3 loop is CASSIVGGAIETQYF. CDR3 sequence (DNA): TGTGCCAGTAGTATAGTCGGGGGGGCTATCGAGACCCAGTACTTC.

This clone was observed a few times. This rearrangement joins TRBV25-1 to TRBJ1-4; D remains ambiguous. Germline values: CDR1 MGHDK, CDR2 SYGVNS. V was cut by 8 bases and J by 4 bases, with 14 bases left in between. This CDR3 region has 14 residues. The CDR3 bases are TGTGCCAGCGAGGGTTCTGGTAATAATGAAAAACTGTTTTTT. This gives the protein CASEGSGNNEKLFF.

The chain employs TRBV27 and TRBJ2-7; D may be TRBD1 (6 bases). Looked up from germline, CDR1 is MNHEY and CDR2 is SMNVEV (reference sequence). Trimming stripped 6 bases from V and 2 bases from J, with 11 bases between. CDR3 length: 13 residues. CDR3 in DNA: TGTGCCAGCAGCACAGGGTCCCCCTACGAGCAGTACTTC. Translation gives CASSTGSPYEQYF.

The table lists this clone with a count of one. V usage is TRBV13 and J usage is TRBJ2-5; D unresolved. V lost 0 bases and J lost 5, with 7 bases in between. The CDR3 runs to 13 residues. Germline values: CDR1 PRHDT, CDR2 FYEKMQ (reference sequence). The CDR3 sequence: CASSLGEAETQYF. Written as DNA, the CDR3 is TGTGCCAGCAGCTTAGGCGAAGCGGAGACCCAGTACTTC.

This clone was counted ten times or more. The chain has TRBV5-1 and TRBJ2-7, with D possibly being TRBD1 or TRBD2 (5 bases each). Germline CDR1 is SGHRS and CDR2 is YFSETQ. V was shortened by 3 bases and J by 0 bases, with 13 bases between the two germline ends. The CDR3 loop spans 15 amino acids. The CDR3 loop reads CASSWDVGSSYEQYF. CDR3 coding DNA: TGCGCCAGCAGCTGGGACGTAGGGAGCTCCTACGAGCAGTACTTC.

This clone was seen a few times. The chain is built from TRBV5-6 and TRBJ1-4, with D tentatively TRBD1 (5 bases). The germline V and J ends were trimmed by 3 bases and 3 bases, with 9 bases remaining between them. CDR3 length: 14 amino acids. Germline V gene lookup returns CDR1 SGHDT and CDR2 YYEEEE. The CDR3 DNA reads TGTGCCAGCAGCTCGGGACTGCCTAATGAAAAACTGTTTTTT. Translating gives CASSSGLPNEKLFF.

This chain connects TRBV11-2 to TRBJ2-7, with a weak D call TRBD1 (6 bases). The V and J ends lost 1 base and 3 bases respectively, with 7 bases between them. The germline gives CDR1 SGHAT, CDR2 FQNNGV. The length of the CDR3 is 13 residues. This CDR3 is CASSLGQVYEQYF. As DNA, the CDR3 is TGTGCCAGCAGCTTAGGACAGGTCTACGAGCAGTACTTC.

The chain uses TRBV5-6 and TRBJ2-5; 8 bases align to TRBD1. This CDR3 comprises 15 residues. Germline CDR1 is SGHDT and CDR2 is YYEEEE. Trimming removed 3 bases from V and 0 bases from J; junction bases left unmatched: 4. The CDR3 loop is CASSWGTGYQETQYF. The CDR3 nucleotides read TGTGCCAGCAGCTGGGGGACAGGCTACCAAGAGACCCAGTACTTC.

This clone was observed once. V gene TRBV15 combines with J gene TRBJ1-5; a weak D match, TRBD1 (5 bases). V shed 1 base and J shed 4 bases, with 11 bases lying between them. Germline CDR1 LNHNV, CDR2 YYDKDF (reference sequence). This CDR3 is 15 amino acids long. The chain's CDR3 is CATSRARGWNQPQHF. The CDR3, as DNA: TGTGCCACCAGCAGAGCTAGGGGCTGGAATCAGCCCCAGCATTTT.